This T cell receptor beta chain was observed in a study of shared clonotypes between healthy human individuals. Libraries were prepared by immunoSEQ multiplex PCR; TCRdb keeps only in-frame clonotypes and omits some of them. The sample has about 1 million clones; roughly 70% are singletons. Looked up from germline, CDR1 is SGHNT and CDR2 is YYREEE (reference sequence). V dropped 7 bases and J dropped 2; count of bases not matched to a gene: 10. The CDR3 is made up of 15 amino acids. This receptor was identified in a man between 18 and 35 years old in good health. The sequencing input was memory CD4+ T cells sorted from blood. Specified subset: CD45RA-negative fraction. The chain carries TRBV5-4 and TRBJ2-3, with 7 bases aligning to TRBD2. The CDR3 bases are TGTGCCAGCCTCTCGTCTAGCGGAAACACAGATACGCAGTATTTT. It is translated as CASLSSSGNTDTQYF.